The clone carrying this TCR beta chain appeared once. Under the authors' procedure: Reference gene primer amplification yielded estimated nucleated cell counts. Only in-frame clones appear in the TCRdb table, and some are missing; sequencing was by immunoSEQ multiplex PCR. V and J calls and clone size follow that table, whereas D and trimming were derived from the DNA. The profile covers 230,000 or so clones, with 84% appearing a single time and 1.4% taken by the ten largest. The data belong to a study of blood T cell repertoires in COVID-19. This CDR3 region has 15 residues. Germline V gives CDR1 SGHAT, CDR2 FQDESV (reference sequence). V shed 1 base and J 6 bases; nucleotides not matched to a gene: 6.

Sample: peripheral blood. The source of this sequence is a woman in her 40s who had recovered from COVID-19. This rearrangement joins TRBV11-1 to TRBJ2-5, with TRBD1 matching over 9 bases. The CDR3 region is CASSLGGTGIKTQYF. CDR3 sequence (DNA): TGTGCCAGCAGCTTAGGAGGGACAGGGATAAAGACCCAGTACTTC.